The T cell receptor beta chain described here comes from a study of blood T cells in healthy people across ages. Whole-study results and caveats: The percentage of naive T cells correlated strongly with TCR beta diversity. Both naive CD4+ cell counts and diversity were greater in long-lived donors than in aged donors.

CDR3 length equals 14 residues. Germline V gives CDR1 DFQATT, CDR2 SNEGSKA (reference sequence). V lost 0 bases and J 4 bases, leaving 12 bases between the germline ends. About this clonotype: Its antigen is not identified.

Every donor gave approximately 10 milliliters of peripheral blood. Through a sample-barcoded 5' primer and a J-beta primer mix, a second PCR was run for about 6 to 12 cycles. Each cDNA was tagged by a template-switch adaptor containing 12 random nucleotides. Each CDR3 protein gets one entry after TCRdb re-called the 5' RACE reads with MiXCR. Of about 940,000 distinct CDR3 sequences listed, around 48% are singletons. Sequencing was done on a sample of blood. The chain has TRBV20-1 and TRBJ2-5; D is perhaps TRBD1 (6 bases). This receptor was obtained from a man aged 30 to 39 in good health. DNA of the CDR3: TGCAGTGCTAGAGAACAGGGCTTTCGAGAGACCCAGTACTTC. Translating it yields CSAREQGFRETQYF.